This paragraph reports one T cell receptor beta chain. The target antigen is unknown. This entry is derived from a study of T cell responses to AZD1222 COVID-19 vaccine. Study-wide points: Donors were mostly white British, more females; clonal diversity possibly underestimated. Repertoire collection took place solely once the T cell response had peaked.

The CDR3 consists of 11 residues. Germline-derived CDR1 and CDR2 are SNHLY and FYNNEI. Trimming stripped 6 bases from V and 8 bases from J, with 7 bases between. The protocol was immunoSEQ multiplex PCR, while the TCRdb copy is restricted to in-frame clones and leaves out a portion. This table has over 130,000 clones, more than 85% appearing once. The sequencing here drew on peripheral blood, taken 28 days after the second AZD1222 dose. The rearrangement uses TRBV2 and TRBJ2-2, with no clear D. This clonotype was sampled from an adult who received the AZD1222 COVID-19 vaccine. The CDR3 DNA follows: TGTGCCAGCAGGGAACCTGGGGAGCTGTTTTTT. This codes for CASREPGELFF. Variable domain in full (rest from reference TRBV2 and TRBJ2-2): EPEVTQTPSHQVTQMGQEVILRCVPISNHLYFYWYRQILGQKVEFLVSFYNNEISEKSEIFDDQFSVERPDGSNFTLKIRSTKLEDSAMYFCASREPGELFFGEGSRLTVL.